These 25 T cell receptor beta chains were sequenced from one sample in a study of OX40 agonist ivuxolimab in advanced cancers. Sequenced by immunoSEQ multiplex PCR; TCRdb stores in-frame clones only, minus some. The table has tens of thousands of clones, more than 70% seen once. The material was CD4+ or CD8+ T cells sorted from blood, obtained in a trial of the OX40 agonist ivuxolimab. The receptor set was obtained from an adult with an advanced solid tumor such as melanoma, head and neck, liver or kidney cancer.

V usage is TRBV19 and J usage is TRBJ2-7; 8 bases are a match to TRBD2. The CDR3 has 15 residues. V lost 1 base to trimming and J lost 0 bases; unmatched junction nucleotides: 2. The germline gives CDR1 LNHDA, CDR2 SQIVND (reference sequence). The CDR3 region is CASSIGAGGSYEQYF. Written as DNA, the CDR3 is TGTGCCAGTAGTATAGGGGCGGGAGGCTCCTACGAGCAGTACTTC.

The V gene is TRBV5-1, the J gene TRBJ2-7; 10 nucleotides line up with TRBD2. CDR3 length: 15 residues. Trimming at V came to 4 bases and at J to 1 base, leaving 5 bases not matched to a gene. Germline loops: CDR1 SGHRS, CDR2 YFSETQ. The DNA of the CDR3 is TGCGCCAGCAGCGATGGTAGCGGGAGGTCCTACGAGCAGTACTTC. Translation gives CASSDGSGRSYEQYF.

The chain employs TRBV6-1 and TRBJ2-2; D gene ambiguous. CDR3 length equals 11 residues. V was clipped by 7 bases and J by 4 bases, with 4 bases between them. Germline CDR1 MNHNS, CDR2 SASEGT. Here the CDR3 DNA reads TGTGCCAGCACCCGCACCGGGGAGCTGTTTTTT. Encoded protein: CASTRTGELFF.

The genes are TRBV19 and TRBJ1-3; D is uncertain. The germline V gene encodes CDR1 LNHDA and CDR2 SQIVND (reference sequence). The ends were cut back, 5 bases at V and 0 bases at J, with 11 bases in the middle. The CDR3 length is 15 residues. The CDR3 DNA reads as TGTGCCAGTAGTTCGAGCGGTGCCTCTGGAAACACCATATATTTT. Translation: CASSSSGASGNTIYF.

CDR3 amino acids: CASRDRQNTEAFF. The CDR3 DNA sequence: TGTGCCAGCAGGGACAGGCAGAACACTGAAGCTTTCTTT. The V and J genes are TRBV6-5 and TRBJ1-1; TRBD1 matches 7 bases. With 6 bases clipped from V and 1 base from J, the junction kept 2 bases outside the gene matches. The CDR3 covers 13 residues. Germline lookup yields CDR1 MNHEY and CDR2 SVGAGI.

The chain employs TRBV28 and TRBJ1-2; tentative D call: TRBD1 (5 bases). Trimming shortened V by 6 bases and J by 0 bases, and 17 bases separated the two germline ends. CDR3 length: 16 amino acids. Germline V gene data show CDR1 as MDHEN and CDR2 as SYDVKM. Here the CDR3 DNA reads TGTGCCAGCAGCCAAGGGGCTGTCGGCACTAACTATGGCTACACCTTC. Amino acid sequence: CASSQGAVGTNYGYTF.

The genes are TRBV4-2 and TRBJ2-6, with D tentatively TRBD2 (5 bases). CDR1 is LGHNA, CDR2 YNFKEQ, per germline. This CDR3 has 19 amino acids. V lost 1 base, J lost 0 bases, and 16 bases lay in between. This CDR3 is CASSQGGGFGSSGANVLTF. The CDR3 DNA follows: TGTGCCAGCAGCCAAGGTGGAGGATTCGGCAGCTCTGGGGCCAACGTCCTGACTTTC.

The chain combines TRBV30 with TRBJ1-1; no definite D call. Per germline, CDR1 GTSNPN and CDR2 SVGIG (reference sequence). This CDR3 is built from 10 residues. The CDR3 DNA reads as TGTGCTAATGGGAACACTGAAGCTTTCTTT. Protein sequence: CANGNTEAFF. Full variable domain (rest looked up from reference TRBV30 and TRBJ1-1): SQTIHQWPATLVQPVGSPLSLECTVEGTSNPNLYWYRQAAGRGLQLLFYSVGIGQISSEVPQNLSASRPQDRQFILSSKKLLLSDSGFYLCANGNTEAFFGQGTRLTVV.

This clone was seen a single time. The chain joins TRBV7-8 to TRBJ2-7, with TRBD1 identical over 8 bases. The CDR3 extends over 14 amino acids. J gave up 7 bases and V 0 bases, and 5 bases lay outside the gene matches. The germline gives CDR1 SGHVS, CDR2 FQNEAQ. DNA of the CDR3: TGTGCCAGCAGCTTAGCGGACAGGGATAGGGAGCAGTACTTC. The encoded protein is CASSLADRDREQYF.

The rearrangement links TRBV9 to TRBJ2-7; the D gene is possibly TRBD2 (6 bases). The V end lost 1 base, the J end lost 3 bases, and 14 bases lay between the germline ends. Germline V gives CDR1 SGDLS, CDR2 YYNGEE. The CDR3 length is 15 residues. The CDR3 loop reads CASSVNPSAIYEQYF. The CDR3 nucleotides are TGTGCCAGCAGCGTAAATCCTAGCGCTATCTACGAGCAGTACTTC.

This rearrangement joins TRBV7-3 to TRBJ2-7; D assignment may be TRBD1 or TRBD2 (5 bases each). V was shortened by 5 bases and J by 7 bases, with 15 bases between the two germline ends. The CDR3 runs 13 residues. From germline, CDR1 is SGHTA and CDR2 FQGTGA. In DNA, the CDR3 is TGTGCCAGCAGCCTTACAGGTTCGGGAGAGCAGTACTTC. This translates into CASSLTGSGEQYF.

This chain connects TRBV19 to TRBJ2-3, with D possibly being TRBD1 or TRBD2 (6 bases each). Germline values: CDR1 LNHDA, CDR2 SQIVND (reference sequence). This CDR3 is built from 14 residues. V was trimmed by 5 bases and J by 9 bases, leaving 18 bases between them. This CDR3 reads CASSSLGGGRTQYF. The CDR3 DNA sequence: TGTGCCAGTAGTTCACTCGGAGGGGGGCGGACGCAGTATTTT.

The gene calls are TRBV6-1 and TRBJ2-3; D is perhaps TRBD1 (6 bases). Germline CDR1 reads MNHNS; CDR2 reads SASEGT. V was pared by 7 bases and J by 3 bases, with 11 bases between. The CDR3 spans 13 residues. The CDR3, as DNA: TGTGCCAGCAACGAAGACAGGACAGATACGCAGTATTTT. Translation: CASNEDRTDTQYF.

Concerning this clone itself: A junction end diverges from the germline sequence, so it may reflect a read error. The CDR3 loop is CASSLAGGYYDMQYF. The CDR3 DNA is TGTGCCAGCAGCTTGGCGGGAGGATACTACGATATGCAGTATTTT. The chain recombines TRBV11-2 with TRBJ2-3; the match to TRBD2 covers 8 bases. Germline V gene sequence: CDR1 SGHAT, CDR2 FQNNGV. This CDR3 is built from 15 residues.

The CDR3 DNA follows: TGTGCCAGCACCAGATCAACTAATGAAAAACTGTTTTTT. Residues: CASTRSTNEKLFF. V and J are TRBV28 and TRBJ1-4; unclear D gene. Germline V lookup: CDR1 MDHEN, CDR2 SYDVKM. This CDR3 contains 13 residues. V lost 7 bases and J lost 0, with 6 bases in between.

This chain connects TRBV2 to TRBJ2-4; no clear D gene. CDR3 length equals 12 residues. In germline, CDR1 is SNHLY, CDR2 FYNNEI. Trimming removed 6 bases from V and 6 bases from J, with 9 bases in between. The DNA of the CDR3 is TGTGCCAGCAGGGTTTTTGGAAACATTCAGTACTTC. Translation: CASRVFGNIQYF.

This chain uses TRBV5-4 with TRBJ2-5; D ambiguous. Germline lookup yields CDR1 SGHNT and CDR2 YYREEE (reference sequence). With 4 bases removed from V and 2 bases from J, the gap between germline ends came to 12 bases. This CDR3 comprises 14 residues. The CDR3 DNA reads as TGTGCCAGCAGCGCAGTAAATTCGCAAGAGACCCAGTACTTC. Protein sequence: CASSAVNSQETQYF.

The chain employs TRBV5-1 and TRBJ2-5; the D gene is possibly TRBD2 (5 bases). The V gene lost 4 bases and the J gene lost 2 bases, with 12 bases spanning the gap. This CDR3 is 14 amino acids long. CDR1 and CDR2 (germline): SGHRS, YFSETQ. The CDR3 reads CASSAGGRQETQYF. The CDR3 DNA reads TGCGCCAGCAGCGCGGGTGGCAGGCAAGAGACCCAGTACTTC.

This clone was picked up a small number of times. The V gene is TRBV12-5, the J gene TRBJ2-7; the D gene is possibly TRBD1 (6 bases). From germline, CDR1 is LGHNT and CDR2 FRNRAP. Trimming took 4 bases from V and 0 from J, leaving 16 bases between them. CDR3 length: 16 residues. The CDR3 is CASGSASGQRSYEQYF. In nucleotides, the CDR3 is TGTGCTAGTGGTTCCGCTTCGGGACAACGCTCCTACGAGCAGTACTTC.

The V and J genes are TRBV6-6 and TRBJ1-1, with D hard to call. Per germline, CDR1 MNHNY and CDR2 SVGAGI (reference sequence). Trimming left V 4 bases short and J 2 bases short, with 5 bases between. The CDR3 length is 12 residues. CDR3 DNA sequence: TGTGCCAGCAGTTTCCCCAACACTGAAGCTTTCTTT. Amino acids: CASSFPNTEAFF.

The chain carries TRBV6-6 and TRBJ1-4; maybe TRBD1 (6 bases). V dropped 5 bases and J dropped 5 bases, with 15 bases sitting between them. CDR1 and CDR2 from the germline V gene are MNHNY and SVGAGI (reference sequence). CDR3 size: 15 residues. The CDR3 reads CASSPQGRKNEKLFF. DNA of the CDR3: TGTGCCAGCAGTCCACAGGGAAGGAAGAATGAAAAACTGTTTTTT.

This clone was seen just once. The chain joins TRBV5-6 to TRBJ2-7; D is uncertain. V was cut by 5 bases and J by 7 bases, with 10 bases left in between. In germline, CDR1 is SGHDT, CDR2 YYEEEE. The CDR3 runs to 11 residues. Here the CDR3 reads CASSSLGEQYF. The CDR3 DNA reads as TGTGCCAGCAGTTCCCTGGGGGAGCAGTACTTC.

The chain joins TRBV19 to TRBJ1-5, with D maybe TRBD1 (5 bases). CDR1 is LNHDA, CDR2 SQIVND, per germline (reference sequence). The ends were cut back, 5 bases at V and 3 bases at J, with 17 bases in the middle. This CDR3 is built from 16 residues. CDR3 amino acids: CASSLPARGLNQPQHF. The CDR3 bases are TGTGCCAGTAGTCTCCCCGCGAGGGGTCTCAATCAGCCCCAGCATTTT.

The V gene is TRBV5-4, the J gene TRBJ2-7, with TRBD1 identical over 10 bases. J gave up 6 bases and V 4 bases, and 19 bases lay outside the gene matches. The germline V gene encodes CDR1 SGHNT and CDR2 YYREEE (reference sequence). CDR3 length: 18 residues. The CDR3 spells CASSLLGTGASVLVEQYF. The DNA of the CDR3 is TGTGCCAGCAGCCTCTTAGGGACAGGGGCCTCAGTATTGGTCGAGCAGTACTTC.

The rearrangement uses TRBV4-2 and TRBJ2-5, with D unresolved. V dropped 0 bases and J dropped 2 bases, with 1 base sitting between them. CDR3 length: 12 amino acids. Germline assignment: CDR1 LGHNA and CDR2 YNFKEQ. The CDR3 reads CASSQDQETQYF. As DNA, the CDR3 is TGTGCCAGCAGCCAAGATCAAGAGACCCAGTACTTC.